Listed below are T cell receptor beta chains from one sample, sequenced in a study of cytomegalovirus exposure and HLA in healthy donors. Produced via immunoSEQ multiplex PCR; TCRdb's table is partial and in-frame only. The sample yields some 130,000 clones, about 86% seen once. Source material: PBMCs. These TCRs come from a man aged 18 to 30 in good health and CMV-seronegative. CDR3s include the opening cysteine and the closing phenylalanine or tryptophan. Each record gives: D gene, clone size, J gene, V gene, CDR3 DNA, CDR3 protein. D genes are given only for firm matches. Expanded clones are given a class, and other clones once, few, many or no size at all.

d_call: NA; clone_size: NA; j_call: TRBJ2-5; v_call: TRBV5-5; cdr3_nt: TGTGCCAGCAGCTTGGAGTGGGGCAAGGAGACCCAGTACTTC; cdr3_aa: CASSLEWGKETQYF
d_call: NA; clone_size: NA; j_call: TRBJ2-2; v_call: TRBV7-2; cdr3_nt: TGTGCCATCCGGCTAGGTGGACTCCCCCCCCGGGAGCTGTTTTTT; cdr3_aa: CAIRLGGLPPRELFF
d_call: NA; clone_size: NA; j_call: TRBJ1-5; v_call: TRBV12-5; cdr3_nt: TGTGCTAGTGGTTCGGGACTCCGCAATCAGCCCCAGCATTTT; cdr3_aa: CASGSGLRNQPQHF
d_call: NA; clone_size: few; j_call: TRBJ2-7; v_call: TRBV27; cdr3_nt: TGTGCCAGCAGTTTATCTCAGGGGCTTGAGCAGTACTTC; cdr3_aa: CASSLSQGLEQYF
d_call: TRBD1; clone_size: NA; j_call: TRBJ1-5; v_call: TRBV28; cdr3_nt: TGTGCCAGCAGTTCCGGGACAGGGAAAAAAAGGAATCAGCCCCAGCATTTT; cdr3_aa: CASSSGTGKKRNQPQHF
d_call: TRBD1; clone_size: NA; j_call: TRBJ2-5; v_call: TRBV13; cdr3_nt: TGTGCCAGCAGCTTAGCCGGGCGGACCGGACAGGGTTTCCAGTACTTC; cdr3_aa: CASSLAGRTGQGFQYF
d_call: TRBD1; clone_size: NA; j_call: TRBJ2-7; v_call: TRBV6-5; cdr3_nt: TGTGCCAGCAGTTACTCCGGGACAGGGCGGGGAAGGCAGTACTTC; cdr3_aa: CASSYSGTGRGRQYF
d_call: TRBD1; clone_size: NA; j_call: TRBJ1-5; v_call: TRBV19; cdr3_nt: TGTGCCAGTAGTATACATTGGACAGGGGGCGGGCAGCCCCAGCATTTT; cdr3_aa: CASSIHWTGGGQPQHF
d_call: NA; clone_size: once; j_call: TRBJ2-5; v_call: TRBV18; cdr3_nt: TGTGCCAGCTCACCAGGCGGAGAGACCCAGTACTTC; cdr3_aa: CASSPGGETQYF
d_call: NA; clone_size: NA; j_call: TRBJ2-2; v_call: TRBV4-3; cdr3_nt: TGCGCCAGCAGCCAAGATTTAGGGGCGAGGAACACCGGGGAGCTGTTTTTT; cdr3_aa: CASSQDLGARNTGELFF
d_call: TRBD1; clone_size: NA; j_call: TRBJ1-2; v_call: TRBV6-5; cdr3_nt: TGTGCCAGCAGTTCCCCCAGGACAGGGGGCTATGGCTACACCTTC; cdr3_aa: CASSSPRTGGYGYTF
d_call: TRBD1; clone_size: NA; j_call: TRBJ2-7; v_call: TRBV7-8; cdr3_nt: TGTGCCAGCAGCTTAGGGTCTTGGGACCAGGGGGACAGCGAGCAGTACTTC; cdr3_aa: CASSLGSWDQGDSEQYF
d_call: NA; clone_size: NA; j_call: TRBJ1-2; v_call: TRBV11-2; cdr3_nt: TGTGCCAGCAGCTTAGAGGCGGGGGACTATGGCTACACCTTC; cdr3_aa: CASSLEAGDYGYTF
d_call: NA; clone_size: NA; j_call: TRBJ2-1; v_call: TRBV6-5; cdr3_nt: TGTGCCAGCAGTTACGACTATTACAATGAGCAGTTCTTC; cdr3_aa: CASSYDYYNEQFF
d_call: TRBD1; clone_size: NA; j_call: TRBJ2-6; v_call: TRBV4-2; cdr3_nt: TGTGCCAGCAGCCAAATGGGGACAGGCACTGGGGCCAACGTCCTGACTTTC; cdr3_aa: CASSQMGTGTGANVLTF
d_call: TRBD1; clone_size: once; j_call: TRBJ2-1; v_call: TRBV5-1; cdr3_nt: TGCGCCAGCAGCTTCGCAGGGGGCTTGGTCAATGAGCAGTTCTTC; cdr3_aa: CASSFAGGLVNEQFF
d_call: NA; clone_size: NA; j_call: TRBJ1-1; v_call: TRBV11-2; cdr3_nt: TGTGCCAGCAGCTTAGCGAGCGGCACTGAAGCTTTCTTT; cdr3_aa: CASSLASGTEAFF
d_call: NA; clone_size: NA; j_call: TRBJ1-1; v_call: TRBV6-5; cdr3_nt: TGTGCCAGCCATCGGGGGTACGGGATGAACACTGAAGCTTTCTTT; cdr3_aa: CASHRGYGMNTEAFF
d_call: NA; clone_size: NA; j_call: TRBJ2-5; v_call: TRBV5-1; cdr3_nt: TGCGCCAGCAGCTTGAGGGGATCCCAAGAGACCCAGTACTTC; cdr3_aa: CASSLRGSQETQYF
d_call: TRBD1; clone_size: few; j_call: TRBJ2-5; v_call: TRBV6-6; cdr3_nt: TGTGCCAGCAGTGGACAGGCTCAAGAGACCCAGTACTTC; cdr3_aa: CASSGQAQETQYF
d_call: TRBD2; clone_size: NA; j_call: TRBJ2-1; v_call: TRBV28; cdr3_nt: TGTGCCAGCAGTTTCCCGTCGTTAAAGGGAGGGGATGAGCAGTTCTTC; cdr3_aa: CASSFPSLKGGDEQFF
d_call: NA; clone_size: NA; j_call: TRBJ2-6; v_call: TRBV2; cdr3_nt: TGTGCCAGCAGTGATGGAGTGAACGGGGCCAACGTCCTGACTTTC; cdr3_aa: CASSDGVNGANVLTF
d_call: TRBD1; clone_size: NA; j_call: TRBJ2-7; v_call: TRBV5-4; cdr3_nt: TGTGCCAGCAGCTTATGGGGACAGGGACCCGAGCAGTACTTC; cdr3_aa: CASSLWGQGPEQYF
d_call: TRBD2; clone_size: NA; j_call: TRBJ2-1; v_call: TRBV15; cdr3_nt: TGTGCCACCAGCAAGGTTTTAGCGGGAACCCCGAGGGGAAATGAGCAGTTCTTC; cdr3_aa: CATSKVLAGTPRGNEQFF
d_call: NA; clone_size: NA; j_call: TRBJ2-5; v_call: TRBV20-1; cdr3_nt: TGCAGTGCTCCCCAGGCTCAGGCCCAGTACTTC; cdr3_aa: CSAPQAQAQYF
d_call: NA; clone_size: few; j_call: TRBJ2-7; v_call: TRBV12-1; cdr3_nt: TGTGCCAGCAGCTTTTACCCGACAGGGGAAATGCGCGAGCAGTACTTC; cdr3_aa: CASSFYPTGEMREQYF
d_call: NA; clone_size: NA; j_call: TRBJ1-2; v_call: TRBV4-3; cdr3_nt: TGCGCCAGCAGCCAAGATCCCGGTATCGGGAGGGGTGGCTACACCTTC; cdr3_aa: CASSQDPGIGRGGYTF
d_call: NA; clone_size: once; j_call: TRBJ1-3; v_call: TRBV7-2; cdr3_nt: TGTGCCAGCAGCTCCGGGGAAGGAAACACCATATATTTT; cdr3_aa: CASSSGEGNTIYF
d_call: TRBD1; clone_size: NA; j_call: TRBJ2-7; v_call: TRBV28; cdr3_nt: TGTGCCAGCAGTCCGGGACAGAACTACGAGCAGTACTTC; cdr3_aa: CASSPGQNYEQYF
d_call: TRBD1; clone_size: NA; j_call: TRBJ1-1; v_call: TRBV7-9; cdr3_nt: TGTGCCAGCAGCTTACTCGGACAGGGACTTCTGAACACTGAAGCTTTCTTT; cdr3_aa: CASSLLGQGLLNTEAFF
d_call: NA; clone_size: NA; j_call: TRBJ1-6; v_call: TRBV7-9; cdr3_nt: TGTGCCAGCAGCTTAGCCACCGCTCTAGGCAATTCACCCCTCCACTTT; cdr3_aa: CASSLATALGNSPLHF
d_call: TRBD1; clone_size: NA; j_call: TRBJ1-2; v_call: TRBV30; cdr3_nt: TGTGCCTGGAGAAACAGGGGGCAAATTGTTTATGGCTACACCTTC; cdr3_aa: CAWRNRGQIVYGYTF
d_call: NA; clone_size: NA; j_call: TRBJ2-5; v_call: TRBV27; cdr3_nt: TGTGCCAGCAGTTTATTCGGCGGGGCCGGAGAGACCCAGTACTTC; cdr3_aa: CASSLFGGAGETQYF
d_call: TRBD2; clone_size: NA; j_call: TRBJ2-3; v_call: TRBV19; cdr3_nt: TGTGCCAGTAGACTAAGACTAGCGGGAGAAATCGACCACACAGATACGCAGTATTTT; cdr3_aa: CASRLRLAGEIDHTDTQYF
d_call: TRBD1; clone_size: NA; j_call: TRBJ1-2; v_call: TRBV29-1; cdr3_nt: TGCAGCTATCGCCACCCCCGGGACAGGGGCTTCTATGGCTACACCTTC; cdr3_aa: CSYRHPRDRGFYGYTF
d_call: NA; clone_size: NA; j_call: TRBJ2-3; v_call: TRBV2; cdr3_nt: TGTGCCAGCAGTGAAGAGCCAATCCACTCTAGCACAGATACGCAGTATTTT; cdr3_aa: CASSEEPIHSSTDTQYF
d_call: TRBD1; clone_size: NA; j_call: TRBJ1-4; v_call: TRBV10-3; cdr3_nt: TGTGCCATCCAGGGGGCTCGGGATGAAAAACTGTTTTTT; cdr3_aa: CAIQGARDEKLFF
d_call: NA; clone_size: NA; j_call: TRBJ2-3; v_call: TRBV28; cdr3_nt: TGTGCCACCACCAGGGGGACTCGTCGCACAGATACGCAGTATTTT; cdr3_aa: CATTRGTRRTDTQYF
d_call: NA; clone_size: NA; j_call: TRBJ2-1; v_call: TRBV4-1; cdr3_nt: TGCGCCAGCAGCCACGGGCCTGTCGGGATGGAGCAGTTCTTC; cdr3_aa: CASSHGPVGMEQFF
d_call: TRBD1; clone_size: once; j_call: TRBJ1-2; v_call: TRBV5-4; cdr3_nt: TGTGCCAGCAGTCCACAGGGGTCTGGCTACACCTTC; cdr3_aa: CASSPQGSGYTF
d_call: NA; clone_size: NA; j_call: TRBJ2-5; v_call: TRBV5-1; cdr3_nt: TGCGCCAGCAGCTTATCTCGCCCCCAGGGGGGCGAGACCCAGTACTTC; cdr3_aa: CASSLSRPQGGETQYF
d_call: NA; clone_size: few; j_call: TRBJ1-6; v_call: TRBV27; cdr3_nt: TGTGCCAGCGGGGAGGGATCGTTAAGGAATTCACCCCTCCACTTT; cdr3_aa: CASGEGSLRNSPLHF
d_call: TRBD1; clone_size: once; j_call: TRBJ2-2; v_call: TRBV5-1; cdr3_nt: TGCGCCAGCAGCTTGGCAGGGGGCAACACCGGGGAGCTGTTTTTT; cdr3_aa: CASSLAGGNTGELFF
d_call: NA; clone_size: few; j_call: TRBJ2-7; v_call: TRBV6-1; cdr3_nt: TGTGCCAGCAGTGAAGGCAAGGGGTACGAGCAGTACTTC; cdr3_aa: CASSEGKGYEQYF
d_call: NA; clone_size: NA; j_call: TRBJ2-4; v_call: TRBV27; cdr3_nt: TGTGCCAGCAGTTCCGCCCCGGGGGCCAAAAACATTCAGTACTTC; cdr3_aa: CASSSAPGAKNIQYF
d_call: TRBD1; clone_size: NA; j_call: TRBJ1-1; v_call: TRBV19; cdr3_nt: TGTGCCAGTAGTATAAGCCGAGGAGGGGGCTCGGTTCGGTCTTTCTTT; cdr3_aa: CASSISRGGGSVRSFF
d_call: TRBD2; clone_size: NA; j_call: TRBJ2-1; v_call: TRBV7-9; cdr3_nt: TGTGCCAGCAGCTCCCGGCTAGCGGGGGAACACTACAATGAGCAGTTCTTC; cdr3_aa: CASSSRLAGEHYNEQFF
d_call: TRBD1; clone_size: NA; j_call: TRBJ1-1; v_call: TRBV6-5; cdr3_nt: TGTGCCAGCAGACGAGCCGACAGGGCGATCACTGAAGCTTTCTTT; cdr3_aa: CASRRADRAITEAFF
d_call: TRBD2; clone_size: NA; j_call: TRBJ2-1; v_call: TRBV30; cdr3_nt: TGTGCCTGGAGTGTAGGGACTAGCGGGCGCAATGAGCAGTTCTTC; cdr3_aa: CAWSVGTSGRNEQFF
d_call: NA; clone_size: NA; j_call: TRBJ2-2; v_call: TRBV27; cdr3_nt: TGTGCCAGCAGTTTCGGCCCAGGAGGGGCCGAGACCGGGGAGCTGTTTTTT; cdr3_aa: CASSFGPGGAETGELFF
d_call: NA; clone_size: once; j_call: TRBJ2-2; v_call: TRBV14; cdr3_nt: TGTGCCAGCAGCCTGGCTAGCCCCGGGGAGCTGTTTTTT; cdr3_aa: CASSLASPGELFF
d_call: NA; clone_size: NA; j_call: TRBJ1-1; v_call: TRBV5-1; cdr3_nt: TGCGCCAGCAGCTTGGGCGGAAGCTCTATGAACACTGAAGCTTTCTTT; cdr3_aa: CASSLGGSSMNTEAFF
d_call: NA; clone_size: NA; j_call: TRBJ2-7; v_call: TRBV7-6; cdr3_nt: TGTGCCAGCAGCTTAAGGCCCAGGGGGGACTACGAGCAGTACTTC; cdr3_aa: CASSLRPRGDYEQYF
d_call: NA; clone_size: NA; j_call: TRBJ2-2; v_call: TRBV4-3; cdr3_nt: TGCGCCAGCAGCCAAGCAACAGGGTCGGGCGGGGAGCTGTTTTTT; cdr3_aa: CASSQATGSGGELFF